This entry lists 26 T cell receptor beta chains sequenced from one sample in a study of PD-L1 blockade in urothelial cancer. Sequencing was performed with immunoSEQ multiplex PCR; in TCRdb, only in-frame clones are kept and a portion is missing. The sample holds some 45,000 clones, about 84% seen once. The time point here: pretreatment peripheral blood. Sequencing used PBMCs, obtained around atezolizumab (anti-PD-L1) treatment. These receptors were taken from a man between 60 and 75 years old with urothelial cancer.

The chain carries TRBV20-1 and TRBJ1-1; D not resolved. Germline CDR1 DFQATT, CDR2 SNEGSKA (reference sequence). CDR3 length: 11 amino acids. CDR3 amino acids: CRIGVNTEAFF. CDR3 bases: TGCAGAATCGGGGTGAACACTGAAGCTTTCTTT.

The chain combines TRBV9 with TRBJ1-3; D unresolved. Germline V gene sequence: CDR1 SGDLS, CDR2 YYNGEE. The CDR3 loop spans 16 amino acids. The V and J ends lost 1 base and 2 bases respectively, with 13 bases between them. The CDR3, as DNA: TGTGCCAGCAGCGTAACCTCGGCCGGGGCTGGAAACACCATATATTTT. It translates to CASSVTSAGAGNTIYF.

The CDR3 here is CASNRQGGDEQYF. CDR3 in DNA: TGTGCCAGCAACCGACAGGGGGGCGACGAGCAGTACTTC. The chain links TRBV6-1 to TRBJ2-7; the match to TRBD1 covers 9 bases. From germline, CDR1 is MNHNS and CDR2 SASEGT. Losses at the gene ends were 7 bases for V and 5 bases for J; bases not matched to a gene: 6. The CDR3 is 13 residues long.

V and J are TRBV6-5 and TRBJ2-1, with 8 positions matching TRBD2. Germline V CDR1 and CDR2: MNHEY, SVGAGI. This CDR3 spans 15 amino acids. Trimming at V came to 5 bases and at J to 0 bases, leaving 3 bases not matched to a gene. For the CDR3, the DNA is TGTGCCAGCAGTAGTACTAGCGGCTCCTACAATGAGCAGTTCTTC. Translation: CASSSTSGSYNEQFF.

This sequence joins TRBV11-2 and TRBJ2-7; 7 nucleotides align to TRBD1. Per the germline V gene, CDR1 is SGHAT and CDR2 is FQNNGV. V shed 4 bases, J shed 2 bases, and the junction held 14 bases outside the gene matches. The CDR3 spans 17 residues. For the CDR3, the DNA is TGTGCCAGCAGCTCGAGTCCTATAGGACAGGTCCCCTACGAGCAGTACTTC. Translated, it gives CASSSSPIGQVPYEQYF.

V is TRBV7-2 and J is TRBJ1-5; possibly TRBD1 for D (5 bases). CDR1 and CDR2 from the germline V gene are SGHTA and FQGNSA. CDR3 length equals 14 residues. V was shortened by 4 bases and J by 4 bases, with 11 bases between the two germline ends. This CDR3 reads CASSSSRVNQPQHF. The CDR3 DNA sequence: TGTGCCAGCAGCTCCTCCAGGGTAAATCAGCCCCAGCATTTT.

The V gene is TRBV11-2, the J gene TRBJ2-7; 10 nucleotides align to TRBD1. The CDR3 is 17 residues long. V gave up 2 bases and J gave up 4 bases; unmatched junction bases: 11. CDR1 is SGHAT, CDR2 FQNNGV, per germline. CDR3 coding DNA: TGTGCCAGCAGCTTACTCCTCCCGGGACAGGGGAGGTACGAGCAGTACTTC. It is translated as CASSLLLPGQGRYEQYF.

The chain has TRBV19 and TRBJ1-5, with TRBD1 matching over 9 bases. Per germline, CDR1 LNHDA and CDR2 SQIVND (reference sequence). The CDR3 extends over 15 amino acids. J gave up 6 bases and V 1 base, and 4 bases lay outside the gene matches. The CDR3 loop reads CASSIGGTGRQPQHF. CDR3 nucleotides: TGTGCCAGTAGTATAGGGGGGACAGGGCGTCAGCCCCAGCATTTT.

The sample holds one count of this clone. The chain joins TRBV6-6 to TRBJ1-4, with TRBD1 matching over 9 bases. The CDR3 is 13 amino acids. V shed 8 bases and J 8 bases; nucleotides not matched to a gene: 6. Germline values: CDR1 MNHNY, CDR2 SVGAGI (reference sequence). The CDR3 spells CASVDRGKEKLFF. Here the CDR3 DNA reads TGTGCCAGCGTGGACAGGGGAAAGGAAAAACTGTTTTTT.

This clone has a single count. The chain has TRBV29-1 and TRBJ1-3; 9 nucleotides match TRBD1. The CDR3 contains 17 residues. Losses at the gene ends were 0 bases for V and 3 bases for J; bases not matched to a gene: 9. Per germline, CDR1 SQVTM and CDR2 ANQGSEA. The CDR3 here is CSVEDGGTGSFGNTIYF. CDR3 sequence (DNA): TGCAGCGTTGAAGATGGAGGGACAGGGTCTTTTGGAAACACCATATATTTT.

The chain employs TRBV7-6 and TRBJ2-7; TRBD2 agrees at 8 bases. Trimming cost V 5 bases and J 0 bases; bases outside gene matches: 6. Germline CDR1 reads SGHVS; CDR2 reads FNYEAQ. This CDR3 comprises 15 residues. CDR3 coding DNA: TGTGCCAGCAGCCCTAGCGGGTACAGCTCCTACGAGCAGTACTTC. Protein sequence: CASSPSGYSSYEQYF.

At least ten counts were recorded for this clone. CDR3 residues: CASSFDPTGFGYTF. The CDR3, as DNA: TGTGCCAGCAGCTTCGACCCAACAGGGTTTGGCTACACCTTC. The chain uses TRBV7-2 and TRBJ1-2; the D gene is possibly TRBD1 (6 bases). The length of the CDR3 is 14 residues. Germline assignment: CDR1 SGHTA and CDR2 FQGNSA. V lost 3 bases, J lost 7 bases, and 15 bases lay in between. The entire variable domain, with the rest obtained from reference TRBV7-2 and TRBJ1-2, is as follows: GAGVSQSPSNKVTEKGKDVELRCDPISGHTALYWYRQSLGQGLEFLIYFQGNSAPDKSGLPSDRFSAERTGGSVSTLTIQRTQQEDSAVYLCASSFDPTGFGYTFGSGTRLTVV.

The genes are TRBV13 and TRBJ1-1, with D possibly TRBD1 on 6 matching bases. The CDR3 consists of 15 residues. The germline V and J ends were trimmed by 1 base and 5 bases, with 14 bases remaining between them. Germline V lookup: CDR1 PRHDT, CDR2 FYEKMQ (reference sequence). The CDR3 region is CASSLALGAGTEAFF. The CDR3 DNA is TGTGCCAGCAGCTTAGCTTTGGGGGCAGGGACTGAAGCTTTCTTT.

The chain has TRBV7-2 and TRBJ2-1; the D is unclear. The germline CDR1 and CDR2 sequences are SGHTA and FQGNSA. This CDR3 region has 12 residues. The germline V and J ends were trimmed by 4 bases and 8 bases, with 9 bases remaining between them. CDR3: CASSSGGHEQFF. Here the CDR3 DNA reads TGTGCCAGCAGCTCAGGTGGGCATGAGCAGTTCTTC.

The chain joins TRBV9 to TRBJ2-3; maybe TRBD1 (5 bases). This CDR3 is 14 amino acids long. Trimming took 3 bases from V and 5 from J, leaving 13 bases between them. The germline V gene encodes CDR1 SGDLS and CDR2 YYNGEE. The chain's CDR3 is CASSDKGIGDTQYF. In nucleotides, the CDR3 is TGTGCCAGCAGCGATAAGGGGATAGGAGATACGCAGTATTTT.

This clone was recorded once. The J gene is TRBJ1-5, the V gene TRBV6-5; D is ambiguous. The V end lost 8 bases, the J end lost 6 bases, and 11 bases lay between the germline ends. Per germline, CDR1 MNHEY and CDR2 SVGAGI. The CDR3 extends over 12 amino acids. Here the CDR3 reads CASGPGIQPQHF. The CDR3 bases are TGTGCCAGCGGGCCGGGGATTCAGCCCCAGCATTTT.

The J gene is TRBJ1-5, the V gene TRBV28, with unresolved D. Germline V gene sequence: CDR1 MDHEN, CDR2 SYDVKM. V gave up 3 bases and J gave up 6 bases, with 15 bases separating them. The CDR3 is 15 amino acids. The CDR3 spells CASSLRLLGSQPQHF. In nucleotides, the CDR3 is TGTGCCAGCAGTTTGAGACTGCTCGGGAGTCAGCCCCAGCATTTT.

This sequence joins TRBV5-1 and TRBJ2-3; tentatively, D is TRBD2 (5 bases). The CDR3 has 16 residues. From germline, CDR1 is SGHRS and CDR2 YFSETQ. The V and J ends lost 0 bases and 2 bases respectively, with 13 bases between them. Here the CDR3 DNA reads TGCGCCAGCAGCTTGGAAAGCGGAATTTCCACAGATACGCAGTATTTT. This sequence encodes CASSLESGISTDTQYF. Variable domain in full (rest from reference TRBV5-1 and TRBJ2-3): KAGVTQTPRYLIKTRGQQVTLSCSPISGHRSVSWYQQTPGQGLQFLFEYFSETQRNKGNFPGRFSGRQFSNSRSEMNVSTLELGDSALYLCASSLESGISTDTQYFGPGTRLTVL.

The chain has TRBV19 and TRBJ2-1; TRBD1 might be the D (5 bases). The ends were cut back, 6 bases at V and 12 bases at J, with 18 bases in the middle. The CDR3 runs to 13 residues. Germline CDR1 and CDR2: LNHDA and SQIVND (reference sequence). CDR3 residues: CASSLRQDRGQFF. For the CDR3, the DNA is TGTGCCAGTAGCCTTCGTCAAGACAGAGGGCAGTTCTTC.

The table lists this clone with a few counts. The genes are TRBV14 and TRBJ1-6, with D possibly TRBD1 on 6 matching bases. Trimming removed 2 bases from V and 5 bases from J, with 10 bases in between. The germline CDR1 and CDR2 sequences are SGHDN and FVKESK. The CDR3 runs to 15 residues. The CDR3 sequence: CASSQTGLNNSPLHF. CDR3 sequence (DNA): TGTGCCAGCAGCCAAACAGGGCTGAATAATTCACCCCTCCACTTT. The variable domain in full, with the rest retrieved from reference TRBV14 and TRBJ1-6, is EAGVTQFPSHSVIEKGQTVTLRCDPISGHDNLYWYRRVMGKEIKFLLHFVKESKQDESGMPNNRFLAERTGGTYSTLKVQPAELEDSGVYFCASSQTGLNNSPLHFGNGTRLTVT.

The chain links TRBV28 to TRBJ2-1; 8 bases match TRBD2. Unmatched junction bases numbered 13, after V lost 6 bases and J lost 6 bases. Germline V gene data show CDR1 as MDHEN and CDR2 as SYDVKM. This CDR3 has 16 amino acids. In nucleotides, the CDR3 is TGTGCCAGCAGAGGTCCCAGCGGGAGCTACGCCAATGAGCAGTTCTTC. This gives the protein CASRGPSGSYANEQFF.

The CDR3 loop is CASTPQGMNTEAFF. CDR3 nucleotides: TGTGCCAGCACCCCACAGGGTATGAACACTGAAGCTTTCTTT. The chain is built from TRBV27 and TRBJ1-1; D possibly corresponds to TRBD1 (6 bases). The CDR3 extends over 14 amino acids. With 7 bases removed from V and 0 bases from J, the gap between germline ends came to 12 bases. Germline CDR1 is MNHEY and CDR2 is SMNVEV (reference sequence).

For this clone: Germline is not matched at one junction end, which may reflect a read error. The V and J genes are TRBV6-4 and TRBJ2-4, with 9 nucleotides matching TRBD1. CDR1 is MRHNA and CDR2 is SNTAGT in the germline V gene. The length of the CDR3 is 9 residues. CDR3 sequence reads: CASGWTGDF. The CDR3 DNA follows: TGTGCCAGCGGATGGACAGGGGACTTC.

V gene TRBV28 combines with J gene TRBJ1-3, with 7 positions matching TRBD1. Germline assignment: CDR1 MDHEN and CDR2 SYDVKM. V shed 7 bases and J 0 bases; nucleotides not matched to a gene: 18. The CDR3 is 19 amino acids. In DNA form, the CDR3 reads TGTGCCAGCACCACCCCATCGGGAACAGGGGACATCTCTGGAAACACCATATATTTT. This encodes CASTTPSGTGDISGNTIYF.

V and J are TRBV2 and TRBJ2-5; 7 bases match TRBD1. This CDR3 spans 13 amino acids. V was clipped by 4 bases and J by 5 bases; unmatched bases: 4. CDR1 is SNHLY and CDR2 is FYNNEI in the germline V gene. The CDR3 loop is CASSGTGGETQYF. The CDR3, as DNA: TGTGCCAGCAGTGGGACAGGCGGCGAGACCCAGTACTTC. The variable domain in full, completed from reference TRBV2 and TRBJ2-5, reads EPEVTQTPSHQVTQMGQEVILRCVPISNHLYFYWYRQILGQKVEFLVSFYNNEISEKSEIFDDQFSVERPDGSNFTLKIRSTKLEDSAMYFCASSGTGGETQYFGPGTRLLVL.

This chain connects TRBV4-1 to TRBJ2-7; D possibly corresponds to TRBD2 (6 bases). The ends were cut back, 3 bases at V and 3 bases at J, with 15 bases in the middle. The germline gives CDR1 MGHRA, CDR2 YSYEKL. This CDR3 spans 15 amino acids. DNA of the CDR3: TGCGCCAGCAGCCACCCGACTAGTGGGGTCTACGAGCAGTACTTC. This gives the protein CASSHPTSGVYEQYF.